This T cell receptor beta chain was profiled in a study of CD8+ T cells in alopecia areata. Overall study context: A regimen of oral tofacitinib, 5 to 10 mg twice daily, was given to treated patients. Overall study results and limits: Tofacitinib produced a significant decrease in scalp clonality and in expanded CD8+ clones among the top 100. Scalp sample sequencing also detects resident alphabeta T cells of normal skin. Patients showed less clear TCR sequence sharing than mice, possibly partly because of HLA diversity.

As the sequencing template, cDNA was produced by extracting RNA and reverse transcribing it. Repertoires were generated with immunoSEQ multiplex PCR, while TCRdb's copy carries only in-frame clones and drops some. The table has 160,000 or so clones, roughly 60% seen once. Details on this clone: The antigen is not known.

Treatment specified: oral pan-JAK inhibitor, 5-10 mg twice daily. Between the trimmed V and J ends, which lost 2 bases and 5 bases, there was a span of 13 bases. The length of the CDR3 is 15 residues. Looked up from germline, CDR1 is MNHEY and CDR2 is SVGAGI. Sequenced here: CD4+ T cells sorted from blood, sampled at approximately week 60, from a patient treated with tofacitinib. The rearrangement links TRBV6-5 to TRBJ2-1, with D tentatively TRBD1 or TRBD2 (5 bases each). This clonotype was obtained from a human donor with alopecia areata. The CDR3 here is CASSYRGAGDNEQFF. CDR3 DNA sequence: TGTGCCAGCAGTTACCGAGGGGCCGGGGACAATGAGCAGTTCTTC.